The present T cell receptor (beta chain) was sequenced within a study of T-cell memory formation after mild COVID-19. Germline values: CDR1 DFQATT, CDR2 SNEGSKA (reference sequence). J lost 3 bases, V lost 1 base, and 4 bases had no gene match. The CDR3 sequence is 15 residues long. This clonotype appeared many times. TCRdb redid the calling of the 5' RACE reads with MiXCR, one entry per CDR3 protein. The sample shows about 240,000 distinct CDR3 sequences, over 9% of them seen only once. Sequenced material: PBMCs or a T cell subset sorted from them (not recorded which). The chain uses TRBV20-1 and TRBJ2-5, with TRBD2 matching 11 bases. This receptor was identified in a man aged 18 to 35 who had mild COVID-19 (a few samples of this study predate the infection). Cell type and time point are not known. CDR3 loop: CSARVLTSGEETQYF. The CDR3 bases are TGCAGTGCTAGAGTCCTGACTAGCGGGGAAGAGACCCAGTACTTC.